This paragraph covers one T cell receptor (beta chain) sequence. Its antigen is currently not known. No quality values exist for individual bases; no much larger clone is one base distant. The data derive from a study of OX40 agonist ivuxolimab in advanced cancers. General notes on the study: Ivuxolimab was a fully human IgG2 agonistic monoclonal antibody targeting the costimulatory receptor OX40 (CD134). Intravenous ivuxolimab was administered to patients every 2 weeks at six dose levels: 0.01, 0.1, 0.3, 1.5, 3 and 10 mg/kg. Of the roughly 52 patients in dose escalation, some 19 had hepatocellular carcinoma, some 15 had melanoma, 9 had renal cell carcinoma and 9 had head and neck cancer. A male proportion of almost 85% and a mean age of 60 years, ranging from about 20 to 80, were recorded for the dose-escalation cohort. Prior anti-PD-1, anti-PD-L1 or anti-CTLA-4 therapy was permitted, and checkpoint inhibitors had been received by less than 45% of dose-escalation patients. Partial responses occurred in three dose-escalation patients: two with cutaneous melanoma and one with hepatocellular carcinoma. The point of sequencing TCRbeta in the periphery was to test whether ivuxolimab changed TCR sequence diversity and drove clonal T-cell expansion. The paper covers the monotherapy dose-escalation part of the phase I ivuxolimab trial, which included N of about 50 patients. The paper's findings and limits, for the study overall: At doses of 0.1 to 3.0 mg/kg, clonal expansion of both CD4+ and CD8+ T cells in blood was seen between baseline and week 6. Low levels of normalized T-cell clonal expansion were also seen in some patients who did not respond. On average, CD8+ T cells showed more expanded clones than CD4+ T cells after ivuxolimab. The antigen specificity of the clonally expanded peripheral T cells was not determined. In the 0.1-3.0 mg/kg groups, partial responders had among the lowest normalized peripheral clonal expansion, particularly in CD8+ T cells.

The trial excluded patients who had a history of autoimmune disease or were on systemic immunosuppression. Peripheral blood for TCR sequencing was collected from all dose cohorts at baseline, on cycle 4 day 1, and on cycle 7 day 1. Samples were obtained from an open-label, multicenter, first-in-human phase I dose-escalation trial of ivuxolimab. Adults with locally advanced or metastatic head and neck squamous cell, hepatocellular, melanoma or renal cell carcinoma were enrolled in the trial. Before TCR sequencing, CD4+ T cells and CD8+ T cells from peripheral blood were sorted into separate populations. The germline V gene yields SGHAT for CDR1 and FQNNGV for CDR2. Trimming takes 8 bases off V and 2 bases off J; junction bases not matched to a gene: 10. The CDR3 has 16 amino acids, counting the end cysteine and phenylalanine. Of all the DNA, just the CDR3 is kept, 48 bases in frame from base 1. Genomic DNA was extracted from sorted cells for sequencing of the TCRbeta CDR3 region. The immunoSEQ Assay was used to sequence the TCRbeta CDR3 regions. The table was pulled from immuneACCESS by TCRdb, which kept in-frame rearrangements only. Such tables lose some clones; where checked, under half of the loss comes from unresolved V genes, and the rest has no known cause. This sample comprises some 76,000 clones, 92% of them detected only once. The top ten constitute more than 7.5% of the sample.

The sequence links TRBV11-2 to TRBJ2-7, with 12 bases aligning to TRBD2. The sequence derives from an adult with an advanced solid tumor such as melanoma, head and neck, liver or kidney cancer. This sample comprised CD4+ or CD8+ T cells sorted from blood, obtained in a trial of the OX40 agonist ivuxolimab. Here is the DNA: TGTGCCAGCGCAGGGGCTAGCGGGGGGGTCCCCTACGAGCAGTACTTC. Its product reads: CASAGASGGVPYEQYF.